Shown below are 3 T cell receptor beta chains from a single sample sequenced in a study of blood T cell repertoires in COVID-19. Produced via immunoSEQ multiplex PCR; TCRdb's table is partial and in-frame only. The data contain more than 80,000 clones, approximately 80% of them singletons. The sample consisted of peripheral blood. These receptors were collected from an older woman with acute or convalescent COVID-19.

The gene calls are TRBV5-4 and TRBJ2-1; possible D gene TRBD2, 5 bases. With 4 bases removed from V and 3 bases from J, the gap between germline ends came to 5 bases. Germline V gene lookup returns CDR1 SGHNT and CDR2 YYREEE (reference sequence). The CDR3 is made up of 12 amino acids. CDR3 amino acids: CASSRDYNEQFF. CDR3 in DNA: TGTGCCAGCAGCCGGGACTACAATGAGCAGTTCTTC.

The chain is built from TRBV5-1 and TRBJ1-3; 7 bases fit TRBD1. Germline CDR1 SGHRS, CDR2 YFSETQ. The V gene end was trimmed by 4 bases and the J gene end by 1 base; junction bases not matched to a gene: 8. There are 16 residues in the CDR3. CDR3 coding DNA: TGCGCCAGCAGCGATCCCCGGACAGGATCTGGAAACACCATATATTTT. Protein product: CASSDPRTGSGNTIYF.

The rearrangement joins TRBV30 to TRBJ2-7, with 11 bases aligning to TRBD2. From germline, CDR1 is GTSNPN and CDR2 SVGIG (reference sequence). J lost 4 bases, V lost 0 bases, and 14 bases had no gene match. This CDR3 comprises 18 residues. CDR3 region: CAWSVMRGTSGSRYEQYF. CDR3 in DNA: TGTGCCTGGAGTGTAATGCGCGGGACTAGCGGTTCTAGGTACGAGCAGTACTTC.